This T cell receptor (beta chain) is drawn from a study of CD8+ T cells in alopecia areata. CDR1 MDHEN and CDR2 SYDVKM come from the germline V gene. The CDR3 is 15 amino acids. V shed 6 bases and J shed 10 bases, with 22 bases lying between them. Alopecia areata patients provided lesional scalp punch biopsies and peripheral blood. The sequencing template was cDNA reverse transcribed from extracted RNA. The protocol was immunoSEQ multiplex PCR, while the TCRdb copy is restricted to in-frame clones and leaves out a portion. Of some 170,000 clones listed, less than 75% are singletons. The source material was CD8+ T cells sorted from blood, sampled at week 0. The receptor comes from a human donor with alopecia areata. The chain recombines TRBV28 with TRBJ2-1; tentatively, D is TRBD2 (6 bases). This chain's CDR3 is CASSLTPYGGQEQFF. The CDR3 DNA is TGTGCCAGCAGCCTAACCCCTTACGGGGGTCAAGAGCAGTTCTTC.